This T cell receptor (beta chain) was captured in a study of cytomegalovirus exposure and HLA in healthy donors. General study points: An ancestry cluster, one associated with Asian ancestry, reportedly showed fewer N-insertions than the 666-donor mean in a later analysis. Rarity characterized most TCR sequences, yet some public TCRs appeared in many donors.

Looked up from germline, CDR1 is SGHRS and CDR2 is YFSETQ. The CDR3 is 17 residues long. The J segment lost 12 bases and the V segment lost 5 bases, leaving 21 bases of the junction unmatched. Turning to this clone: The antigen is unknown.

Each donor was healthy, and each was a bone marrow donor. Donors sampled were nominally healthy, though unrecorded immune exposures were likely. Amplification used 60 Vbeta primers and 13 Jbeta primers. The repertoire was sequenced with immunoSEQ multiplex PCR; TCRdb's copy has only in-frame clones and lacks some. Among 150,000 to 200,000 clones, roughly two thirds were seen once, and the ten largest hold roughly 5.2%. The sequenced sample consisted of PBMCs. This clonotype originated in a woman younger than 30 in good health and CMV-seropositive. The chain couples TRBV5-1 to TRBJ2-7, with 12 bases fitting TRBD1. CDR3 nucleotide sequence: TGCGCCAGCAGAGAAAATCCCGGGACAGGGGGCGGTTCAGGATGGTACTTC. Residues: CASRENPGTGGGSGWYF.